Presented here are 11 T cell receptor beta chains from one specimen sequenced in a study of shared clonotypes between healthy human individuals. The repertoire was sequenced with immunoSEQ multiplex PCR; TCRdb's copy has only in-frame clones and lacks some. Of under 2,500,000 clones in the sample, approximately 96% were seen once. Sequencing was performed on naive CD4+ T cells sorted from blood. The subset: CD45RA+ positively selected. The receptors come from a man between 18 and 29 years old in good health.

CDR3 sequence reads: CASSLASGFGYTF. For the CDR3, the DNA is TGTGCCAGCAGCTTAGCGTCAGGGTTTGGCTACACCTTC. V gene TRBV7-2 combines with J gene TRBJ1-2, with TRBD1 as a possible D gene (5 bases). The V gene's germline CDR1 is SGHTA and CDR2 FQGNSA. V lost 0 bases, J lost 7 bases, and 9 bases lay in between. There are 13 residues in the CDR3.

In nucleotides, the CDR3 is TGTGCCATCAGTGACTTGAGGGGGGGAACCTACGAGCAGTACTTC. Residues: CAISDLRGGTYEQYF. The rearrangement joins TRBV10-3 to TRBJ2-7; a possible D gene is TRBD2 (7 bases). The germline V gene encodes CDR1 ENHRY and CDR2 SYGVKD. CDR3 length: 15 residues. V was trimmed by 3 bases and J by 2 bases, leaving 14 bases between them.

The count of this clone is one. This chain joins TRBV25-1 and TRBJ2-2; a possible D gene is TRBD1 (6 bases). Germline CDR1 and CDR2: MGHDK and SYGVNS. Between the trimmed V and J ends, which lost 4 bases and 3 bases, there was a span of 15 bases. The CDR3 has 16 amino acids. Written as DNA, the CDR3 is TGTGCCAGCAGTGCCCCTCCAGGGGCCGACACCGGGGAGCTGTTTTTT. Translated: CASSAPPGADTGELFF. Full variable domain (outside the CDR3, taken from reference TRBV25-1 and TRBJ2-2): EADIYQTPRYLVIGTGKKITLECSQTMGHDKMYWYQQDPGMELHLIHYSYGVNSTEKGDLSSESTVSRIRTEHFPLTLESARPSHTSQYLCASSAPPGADTGELFFGEGSRLTVL.

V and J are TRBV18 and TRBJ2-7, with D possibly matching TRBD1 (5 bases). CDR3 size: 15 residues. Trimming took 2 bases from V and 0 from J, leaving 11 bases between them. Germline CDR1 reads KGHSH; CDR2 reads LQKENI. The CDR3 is CASSPIGASSYEQYF. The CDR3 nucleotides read TGTGCCAGCTCACCAATTGGGGCGAGCTCCTACGAGCAGTACTTC. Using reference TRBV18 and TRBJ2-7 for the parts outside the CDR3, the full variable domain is NAGVMQNPRHLVRRRGQEARLRCSPMKGHSHVYWYRQLPEEGLKFMVYLQKENIIDESGMPKERFSAEFPKEGPSILRIQQVVRGDSAAYFCASSPIGASSYEQYFGPGTRLTVT.

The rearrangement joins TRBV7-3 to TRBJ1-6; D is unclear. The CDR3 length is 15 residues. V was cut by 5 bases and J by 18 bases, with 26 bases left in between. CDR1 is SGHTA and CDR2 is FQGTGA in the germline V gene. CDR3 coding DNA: TGTGCCAGCAGCGTTATACCGGGCCTCCGTATACCGGGCCACTTT. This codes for CASSVIPGLRIPGHF.

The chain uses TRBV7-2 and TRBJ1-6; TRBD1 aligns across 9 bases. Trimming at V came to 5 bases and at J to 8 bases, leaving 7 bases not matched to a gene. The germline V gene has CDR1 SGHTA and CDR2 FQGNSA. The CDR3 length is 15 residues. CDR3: CASSAPGQGYSPLHF. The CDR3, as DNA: TGTGCCAGCAGCGCGCCGGGACAGGGCTATTCACCCCTCCACTTT.

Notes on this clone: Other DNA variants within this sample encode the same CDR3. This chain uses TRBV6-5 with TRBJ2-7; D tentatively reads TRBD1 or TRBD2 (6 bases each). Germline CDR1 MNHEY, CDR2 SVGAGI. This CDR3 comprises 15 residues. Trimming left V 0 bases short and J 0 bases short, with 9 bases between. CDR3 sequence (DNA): TGTGCCAGCAGTTACTCGAGGGGGGTCTCCTACGAGCAGTACTTC. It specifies CASSYSRGVSYEQYF.

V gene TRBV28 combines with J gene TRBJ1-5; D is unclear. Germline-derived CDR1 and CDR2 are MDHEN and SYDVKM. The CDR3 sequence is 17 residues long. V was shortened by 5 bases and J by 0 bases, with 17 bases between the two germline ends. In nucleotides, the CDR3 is TGTGCCAGCAGTGAAAGACTCTCAGTGTATAGCAATCAGCCCCAGCATTTT. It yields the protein CASSERLSVYSNQPQHF.

CDR3 sequence: CASRFQQGADTEAFF. The CDR3 DNA reads as TGTGCCAGCAGGTTTCAACAGGGGGCTGACACTGAAGCTTTCTTT. The genes are TRBV6-1 and TRBJ1-1; TRBD1 matches 9 bases. The CDR3 covers 15 residues. CDR1 and CDR2 (germline): MNHNS, SASEGT. V lost 6 bases, J lost 3 bases, and 8 bases stayed unmatched.

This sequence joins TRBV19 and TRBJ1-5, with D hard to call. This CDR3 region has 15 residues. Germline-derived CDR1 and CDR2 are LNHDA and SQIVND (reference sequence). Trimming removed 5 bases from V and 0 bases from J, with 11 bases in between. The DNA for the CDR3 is TGTGCCAGTAGTCACCCGGAGTCTAGCAATCAGCCCCAGCATTTT. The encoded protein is CASSHPESSNQPQHF.

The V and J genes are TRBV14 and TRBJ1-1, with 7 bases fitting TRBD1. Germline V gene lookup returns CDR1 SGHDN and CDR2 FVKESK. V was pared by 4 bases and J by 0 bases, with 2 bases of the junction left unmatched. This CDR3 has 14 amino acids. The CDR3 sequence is CASSPGQMNTEAFF. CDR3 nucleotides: TGTGCCAGCAGCCCGGGACAGATGAACACTGAAGCTTTCTTT.